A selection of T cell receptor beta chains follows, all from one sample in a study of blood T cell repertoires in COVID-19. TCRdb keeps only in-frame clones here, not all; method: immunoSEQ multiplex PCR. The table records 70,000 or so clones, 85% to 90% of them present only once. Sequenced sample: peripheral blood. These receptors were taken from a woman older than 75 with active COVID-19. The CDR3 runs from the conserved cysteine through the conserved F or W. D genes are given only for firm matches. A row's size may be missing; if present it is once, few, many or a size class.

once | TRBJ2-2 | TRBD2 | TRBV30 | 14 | CAWTRTRVTGELFF | TGTGCCTGGACCAGGACTAGAGTCACCGGGGAGCTGTTTTTT
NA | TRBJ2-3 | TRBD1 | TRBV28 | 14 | CASSPGQLPDTQYF | TGTGCCAGCAGTCCGGGACAGCTCCCAGATACGCAGTATTTT
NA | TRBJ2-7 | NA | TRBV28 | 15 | CASSLASGERYEQYF | TGTGCCAGCAGTTTGGCCTCGGGGGAACGCTACGAGCAGTACTTC
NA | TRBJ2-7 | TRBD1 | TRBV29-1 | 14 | CSVESRDRAYEQYF | TGCAGCGTTGAGAGCCGGGACAGGGCCTACGAGCAGTACTTC
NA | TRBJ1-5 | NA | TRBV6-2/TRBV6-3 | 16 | CASSYPRGGGREPQHF | TGTGCCAGCAGTTACCCTCGCGGGGGGGGCCGGGAGCCCCAGCATTTT
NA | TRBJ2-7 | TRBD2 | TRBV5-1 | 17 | CASSIFGGLAVHYEQYF | TGCGCCAGCAGCATATTTGGGGGACTAGCGGTGCACTACGAGCAGTACTTC
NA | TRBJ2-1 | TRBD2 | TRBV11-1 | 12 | CASRLAGGPPFF | TGTGCCAGCAGACTAGCGGGAGGGCCACCTTTCTTC
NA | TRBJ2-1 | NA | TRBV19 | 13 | CASSIKRYNEQFF | TGTGCCAGTAGTATAAAGCGCTACAATGAGCAGTTCTTC
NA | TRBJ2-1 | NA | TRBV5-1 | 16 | CASSPGQLSSYNEQFF | TGCGCCAGCAGCCCCGGACAGCTTAGCTCCTACAATGAGCAGTTCTTC
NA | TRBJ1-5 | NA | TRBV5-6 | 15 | CASSRGAYRNQPQHF | TGTGCCAGCAGCCGGGGAGCGTATCGCAATCAGCCCCAGCATTTT
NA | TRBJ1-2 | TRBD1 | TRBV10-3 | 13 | CAISEFGQDDYTF | TGTGCCATCAGTGAGTTTGGACAGGACGACTACACCTTC